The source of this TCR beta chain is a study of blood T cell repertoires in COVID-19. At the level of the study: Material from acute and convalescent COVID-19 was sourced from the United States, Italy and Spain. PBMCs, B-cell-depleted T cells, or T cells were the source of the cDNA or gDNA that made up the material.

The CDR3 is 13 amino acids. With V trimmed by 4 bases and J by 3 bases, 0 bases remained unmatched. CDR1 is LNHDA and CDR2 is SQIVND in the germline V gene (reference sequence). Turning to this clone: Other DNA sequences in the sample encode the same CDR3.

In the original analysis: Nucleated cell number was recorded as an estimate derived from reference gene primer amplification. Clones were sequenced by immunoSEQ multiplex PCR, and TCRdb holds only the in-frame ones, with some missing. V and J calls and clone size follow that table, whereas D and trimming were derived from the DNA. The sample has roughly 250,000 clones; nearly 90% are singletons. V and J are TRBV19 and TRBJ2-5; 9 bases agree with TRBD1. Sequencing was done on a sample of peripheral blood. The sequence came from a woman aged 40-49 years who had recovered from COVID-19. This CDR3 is CASSRDREETQYF. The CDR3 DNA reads TGTGCCAGTAGTAGGGACAGGGAAGAGACCCAGTACTTC.